A single sample is the source of the 10 T cell receptor beta chains below, sequenced in a study of T cell repertoires in cytomegalovirus infection. These receptors' antigens are unknown. TCRdb reanalysed the reads using MiXCR and keeps one entry per CDR3 protein. The sample holds 750,000 to 900,000 distinct CDR3 sequences, about 27% seen once. The starting material was cultured CD8+ T cells from PBMCs, obtained from culture after CMV antigen stimulation. The receptors here all came from a human donor in good health (CMV status not recorded). Some clones in this sample may be carry-over from other donors' samples.

This clonotype has only a few counts. CDR3 in DNA: TGTGCCACCAGTGATTTGGACGGGTGGTCGACCGGGGAGCTGTTTTTT. Residues: CATSDLDGWSTGELFF. This rearrangement joins TRBV24-1 to TRBJ2-2; no reliable D call. The germline V and J ends were trimmed by 0 bases and 5 bases, with 12 bases remaining between them. Germline V gene data show CDR1 as KGHDR and CDR2 as SFDVKD. The CDR3 covers 16 residues.

This clonotype was counted between two and nine times. V is TRBV12-3 or TRBV12-4 and J is TRBJ1-6, with D unclear. The CDR3 runs 15 residues. V was clipped by 4 bases and J by 3 bases, with 10 bases between them. The CDR3 DNA reads TGTGCCAGCAGTTATGGGGTTCTCTATAATTCACCCCTCCACTTT. This sequence encodes CASSYGVLYNSPLHF.

A few counts support this clonotype. The chain employs TRBV12-3 or TRBV12-4 and TRBJ1-5; D is undetermined. The CDR3 covers 14 residues. Trimming shortened V by 5 bases and J by 7 bases, and 15 bases separated the two germline ends. CDR3 bases: TGTGCCAGCAGTCCGTTTGGCTCGGGCCAGCCCCAGCATTTT. It codes for CASSPFGSGQPQHF.

The table lists this clonotype with a few counts. The chain recombines TRBV5-4 with TRBJ1-1; TRBD1 might be the D (5 bases). CDR3 length: 14 amino acids. Trimming shortened V by 4 bases and J by 8 bases, and 18 bases separated the two germline ends. Germline assignment: CDR1 SGHNT and CDR2 YYREEE (reference sequence). The CDR3 DNA follows: TGTGCCAGCAGCGAAGAGGGGCTCCCTAGGGAAGCTTTCTTT. Residues: CASSEEGLPREAFF.

This clonotype was observed at least ten times. The chain employs TRBV7-6 and TRBJ2-3; 7 bases agree with TRBD2. The V and J ends lost 3 bases and 4 bases, in that order; junction bases with no gene match: 10. CDR3 length: 16 residues. Germline V CDR1 and CDR2: SGHVS, FNYEAQ. CDR3 nucleotide sequence: TGTGCCAGCAGCTTTGGACTAGACGGGATAGCAGATACGCAGTATTTT. It yields the protein CASSFGLDGIADTQYF.

The V gene is TRBV7-6, the J gene TRBJ2-5; tentative D call: TRBD2 (6 bases). V dropped 5 bases and J dropped 5 bases, with 21 bases sitting between them. This CDR3 has 16 residues. Germline assignment: CDR1 SGHVS and CDR2 FNYEAQ. This CDR3 is CASSPLGGSGDETQYF. CDR3 in DNA: TGTGCCAGCAGCCCTCTCGGGGGTAGCGGAGATGAGACCCAGTACTTC.

This clonotype was seen a few times. The J gene is TRBJ1-2, the V gene TRBV5-8, with D unresolved. V was trimmed by 4 bases and J by 1 base, leaving 14 bases between them. CDR1 and CDR2 (germline): SGHTS, YDEGEE. The CDR3 runs to 15 residues. This CDR3 reads CASSIATGFNYGYTF. CDR3 DNA sequence: TGTGCCAGCAGCATCGCCACCGGATTTAACTATGGCTACACCTTC.

This clonotype came up a few times. This chain's CDR3 is CASSLGQGIRTEAFF. The CDR3 bases are TGCGCCAGCAGCTTGGGACAGGGTATTCGCACTGAAGCTTTCTTT. V is TRBV5-1 and J is TRBJ1-1, with 7 bases fitting TRBD1. The CDR3 is 15 amino acids. CDR1 is SGHRS, CDR2 YFSETQ, per germline. The J segment lost 4 bases and the V segment lost 0 bases, leaving 6 bases of the junction unmatched.

The V call is TRBV7-9, the J call TRBJ1-2, with TRBD1 as a possible D gene (5 bases). Germline CDR1 reads SEHNR; CDR2 reads FQNEAQ (reference sequence). Between the trimmed V and J ends, which lost 3 bases and 4 bases, there was a span of 12 bases. This CDR3 is built from 14 residues. The CDR3 is CASSLGPRVYGYTF. CDR3 bases: TGTGCCAGCAGCTTGGGACCGAGAGTCTATGGCTACACCTTC.

This clonotype was detected many times. The chain employs TRBV29-1 and TRBJ2-7; a possible D gene is TRBD1 (5 bases). Trimming cost V 6 bases and J 2 bases, with 11 bases left between them. The CDR3 totals 12 residues. Looked up from germline, CDR1 is SQVTM and CDR2 is ANQGSEA. The CDR3 nucleotides read TGCAGCGTCGCCAGGGAACCCTACGAGCAGTACGTC. Translating it yields CSVAREPYEQYV.